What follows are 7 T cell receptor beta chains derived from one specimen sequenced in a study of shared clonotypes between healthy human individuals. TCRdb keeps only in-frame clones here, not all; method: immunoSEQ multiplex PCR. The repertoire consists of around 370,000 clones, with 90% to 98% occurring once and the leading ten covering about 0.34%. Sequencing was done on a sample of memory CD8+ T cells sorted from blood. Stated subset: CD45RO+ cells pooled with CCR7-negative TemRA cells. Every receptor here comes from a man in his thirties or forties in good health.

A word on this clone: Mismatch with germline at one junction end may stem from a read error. This chain's CDR3 is CASSLDTGGYEQYF. The DNA of the CDR3 is TGTGCTAGCAGCTTGGACACAGGGGGCTACGAGCAGTACTTC. The V gene is TRBV7-7, the J gene TRBJ2-7; 8 positions agree with TRBD1. Germline CDR1 SSHAT, CDR2 FNYEAQ (reference sequence). The CDR3 runs to 14 residues.

The chain's CDR3 is CASSFLGGELFF. The CDR3 nucleotides read TGTGCCAGCAGTTTCCTGGGCGGGGAGCTGTTTTTT. The V gene is TRBV27, the J gene TRBJ2-2; D gene ambiguous. Trimming shortened V by 3 bases and J by 7 bases, and 6 bases separated the two germline ends. The CDR3 extends over 12 amino acids. Germline assignment: CDR1 MNHEY and CDR2 SMNVEV (reference sequence).

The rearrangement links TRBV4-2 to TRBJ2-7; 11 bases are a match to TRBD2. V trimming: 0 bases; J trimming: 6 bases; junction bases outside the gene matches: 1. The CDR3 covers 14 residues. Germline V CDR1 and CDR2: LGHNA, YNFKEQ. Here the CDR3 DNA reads TGTGCCAGCAGCCAAGATACTAGCGGGAGCGAGCAGTACTTC. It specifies CASSQDTSGSEQYF.

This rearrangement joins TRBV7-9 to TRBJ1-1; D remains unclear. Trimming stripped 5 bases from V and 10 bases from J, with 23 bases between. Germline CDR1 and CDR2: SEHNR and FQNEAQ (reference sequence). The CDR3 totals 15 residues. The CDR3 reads CASSPPGFISIGAFF. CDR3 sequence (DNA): TGTGCCAGCAGCCCCCCGGGGTTTATATCTATTGGAGCTTTCTTT.

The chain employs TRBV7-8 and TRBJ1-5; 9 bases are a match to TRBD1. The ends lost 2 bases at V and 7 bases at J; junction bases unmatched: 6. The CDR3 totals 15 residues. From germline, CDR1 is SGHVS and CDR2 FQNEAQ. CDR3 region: CASSLNRDREQPQHF. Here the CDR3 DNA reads TGTGCCAGCAGCTTAAACCGGGACAGGGAGCAGCCCCAGCATTTT.

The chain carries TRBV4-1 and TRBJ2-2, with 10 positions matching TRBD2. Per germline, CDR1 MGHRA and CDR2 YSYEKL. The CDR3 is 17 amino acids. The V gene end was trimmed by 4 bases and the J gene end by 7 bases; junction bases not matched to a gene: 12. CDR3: CASSPTETSGFVGELFF. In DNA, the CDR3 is TGCGCCAGCAGCCCGACTGAGACTAGCGGGTTCGTCGGGGAGCTGTTTTTT.

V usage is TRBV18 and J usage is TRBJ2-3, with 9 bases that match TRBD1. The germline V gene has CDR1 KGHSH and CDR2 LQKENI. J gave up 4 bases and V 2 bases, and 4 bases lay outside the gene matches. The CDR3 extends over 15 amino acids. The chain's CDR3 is CASSPGTGWADTQYF. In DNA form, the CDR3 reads TGTGCCAGCTCACCAGGGACAGGGTGGGCAGATACGCAGTATTTT.